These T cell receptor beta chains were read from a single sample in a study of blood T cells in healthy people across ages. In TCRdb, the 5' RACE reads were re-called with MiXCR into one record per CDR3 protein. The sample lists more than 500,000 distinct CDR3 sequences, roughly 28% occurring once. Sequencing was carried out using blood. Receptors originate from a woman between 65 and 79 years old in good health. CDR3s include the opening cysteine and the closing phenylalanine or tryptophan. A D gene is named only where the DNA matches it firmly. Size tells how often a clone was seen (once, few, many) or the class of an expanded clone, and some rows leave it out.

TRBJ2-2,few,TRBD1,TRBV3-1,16,CASSQARGRDTGELFF,TGTGCCAGCAGCCAAGCCAGGGGGCGCGACACCGGGGAGCTGTTTTTT
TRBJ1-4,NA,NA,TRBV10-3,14,CAISDQGTNEKLFF,TGTGCCATCAGTGATCAGGGGACTAATGAAAAACTGTTTTTT
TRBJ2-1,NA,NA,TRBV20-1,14,CSTTTTGTYNEQFF,TGCAGTACCACCACAACAGGGACCTACAATGAGCAGTTCTTC
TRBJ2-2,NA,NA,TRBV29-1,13,CSVEEGGTGELFF,TGCAGCGTTGAAGAAGGCGGCACCGGGGAGCTGTTTTTT
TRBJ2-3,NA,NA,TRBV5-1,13,CASSLGSGRTQYF,TGCGCCAGCAGCTTGGGCAGCGGTCGTACGCAGTATTTT
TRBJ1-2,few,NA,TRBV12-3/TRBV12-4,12,CASSKDTRGYTF,TGTGCCAGCAGTAAGGACACTCGTGGCTACACCTTC
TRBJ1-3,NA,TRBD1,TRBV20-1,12,CSGTGPGNTIYF,TGCAGTGGGACAGGTCCTGGAAACACCATATATTTT
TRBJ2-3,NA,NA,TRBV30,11,CAWSEGQTQYF,TGTGCCTGGAGCGAGGGGCAGACGCAGTATTTT
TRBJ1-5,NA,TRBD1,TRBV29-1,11,CSAGQGSAQHF,TGCAGCGCCGGACAGGGGTCAGCCCAGCATTTT
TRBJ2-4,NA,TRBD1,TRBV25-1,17,CASSDVGTGIAKNIQYF,TGTGCCAGCAGTGATGTCGGGACAGGGATAGCCAAAAACATTCAGTACTTC
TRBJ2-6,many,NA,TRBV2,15,CASSEQGSGANVLTF,TGTGCCAGCAGTGAACAGGGATCCGGGGCCAACGTCCTGACTTTC
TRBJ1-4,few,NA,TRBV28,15,CASSFPGEDDEKLFF,TGTGCCAGCAGTTTTCCAGGAGAGGACGACGAAAAACTGTTTTTT
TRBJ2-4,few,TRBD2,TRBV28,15,CASTTSGVAKNIQYF,TGTGCCAGCACGACTAGCGGGGTAGCCAAAAACATTCAGTACTTC
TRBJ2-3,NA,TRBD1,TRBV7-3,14,CASSLQGATDTQYF,TGTGCCAGCAGCTTACAGGGGGCTACAGATACGCAGTATTTT
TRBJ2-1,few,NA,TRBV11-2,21,CASSLGTRTVFPSSSYNEQFF,TGTGCCAGCAGCTTAGGGACTCGGACGGTTTTCCCGTCCAGCTCCTACAATGAGCAGTTCTTC
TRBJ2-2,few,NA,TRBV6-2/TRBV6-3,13,CASRSPNTGELFF,TGTGCCAGCAGATCACCGAACACCGGGGAGCTGTTTTTT
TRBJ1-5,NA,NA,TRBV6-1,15,CASRVDRSTNQPQHF,TGTGCCAGCAGGGTAGACAGATCCACTAATCAGCCCCAGCATTTT
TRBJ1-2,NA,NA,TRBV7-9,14,CASSGLGPPWGYTF,TGTGCCAGCAGCGGGCTGGGACCGCCCTGGGGCTACACCTTC
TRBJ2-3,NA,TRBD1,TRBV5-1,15,CASSSTGGGTDTQYF,TGCGCCAGCAGCAGTACAGGGGGCGGGACAGATACGCAGTATTTT
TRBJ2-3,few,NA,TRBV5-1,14,CASSLGQRIDTQYF,TGCGCCAGCAGCTTGGGGCAGCGCATAGATACGCAGTATTTT
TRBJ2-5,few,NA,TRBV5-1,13,CASSFGPGETQSF,TGCGCCAGCAGCTTCGGACCGGGGGAGACCCAGTCCTTC
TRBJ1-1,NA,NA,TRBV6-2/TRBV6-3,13,CASSPYPSTGAFF,TGTGCCAGCAGCCCGTACCCCTCCACTGGAGCTTTCTTT
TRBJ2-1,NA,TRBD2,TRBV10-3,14,CAISSSGGYNEQFF,TGTGCCATCAGTTCTAGCGGGGGGTACAATGAGCAGTTCTTC
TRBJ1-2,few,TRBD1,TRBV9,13,CASADRAKGGYTF,TGTGCCAGCGCGGACAGGGCCAAGGGGGGCTACACCTTC
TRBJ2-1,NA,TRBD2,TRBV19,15,CASSDRTSRNNEQFF,TGTGCCAGTAGTGACCGGACTAGCCGAAACAATGAGCAGTTCTTC
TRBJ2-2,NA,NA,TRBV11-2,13,CASSFGGPGELFF,TGTGCCAGCAGCTTTGGGGGGCCCGGGGAGCTGTTTTTT
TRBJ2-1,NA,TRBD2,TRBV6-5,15,CASSLAGTYYNEQLF,TGTGCCAGCAGTTTAGCGGGGACCTACTACAATGAGCAGCTCTTC
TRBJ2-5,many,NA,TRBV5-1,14,CASSLQTGQETQYF,TGCGCCAGCAGCTTACAAACAGGACAAGAGACCCAGTACTTC
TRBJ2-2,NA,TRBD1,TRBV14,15,CASSQWDRGIGELFF,TGTGCCAGCAGCCAATGGGACAGGGGTATCGGGGAGCTGTTTTTT
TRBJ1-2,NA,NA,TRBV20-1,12,CSAPGADYGYTF,TGCAGTGCTCCTGGAGCGGACTATGGCTACACCTTC
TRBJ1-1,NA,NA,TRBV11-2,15,CASSRLGGSDTEAFF,TGTGCCAGCAGCCGACTGGGGGGGTCGGATACTGAAGCTTTCTTT
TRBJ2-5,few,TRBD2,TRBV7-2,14,CASSPAGKKETQYF,TGTGCCAGCAGCCCAGCGGGAAAAAAAGAGACCCAGTACTTC
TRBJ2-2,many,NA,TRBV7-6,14,CASSLNPDTGELFF,TGTGCCAGCAGCTTAAACCCGGACACCGGGGAGCTGTTTTTT
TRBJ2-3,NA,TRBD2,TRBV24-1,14,CATSEPGGMDTQYF,TGTGCCACCAGTGAGCCGGGGGGAATGGATACGCAGTATTTT
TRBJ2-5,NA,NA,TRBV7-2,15,CASSPGSETTSRRFF,TGTGCCAGCAGCCCCGGGAGTGAGACAACCTCCCGACGGTTCTTC
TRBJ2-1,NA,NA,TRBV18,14,CASSGGHRAIEQFF,TGTGCCAGCTCAGGGGGACACCGAGCGATCGAGCAGTTCTTC
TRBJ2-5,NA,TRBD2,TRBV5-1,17,CASSKGLAGVSQETQYF,TGCGCCAGCAGCAAGGGACTAGCGGGGGTGTCACAAGAGACCCAGTACTTC
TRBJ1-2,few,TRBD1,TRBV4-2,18,CASSQDTSPGTGLYGYTF,TGTGCCAGCAGCCAAGATACGAGCCCCGGGACAGGCCTCTATGGCTACACCTTC
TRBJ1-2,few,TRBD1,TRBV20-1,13,CSAREGTVQGYTF,TGCAGTGCTAGAGAAGGGACAGTTCAAGGCTACACCTTC
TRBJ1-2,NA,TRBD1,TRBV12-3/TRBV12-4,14,CASSFGGQGDGYTF,TGTGCCAGCAGTTTTGGAGGACAGGGGGATGGCTACACCTTC
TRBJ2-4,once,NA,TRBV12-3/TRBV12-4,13,CASSLMKGGVQYF,TGTGCCAGCAGTTTAATGAAGGGTGGGGTTCAGTACTTC
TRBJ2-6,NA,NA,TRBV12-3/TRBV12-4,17,CASSQQGYLSGANVLTF,TGTGCCAGCAGCCAACAGGGCTACCTCTCTGGGGCCAACGTCCTGACTTTC
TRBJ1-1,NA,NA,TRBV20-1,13,CSASGRPSTEAFF,TGCAGTGCTAGCGGCAGGCCCTCCACTGAAGCTTTCTTT
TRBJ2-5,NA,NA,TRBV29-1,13,CSVVEGAEETQYF,TGCAGCGTTGTGGAGGGGGCGGAAGAGACCCAGTACTTC
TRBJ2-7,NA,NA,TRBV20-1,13,CSARGQSSGEQYF,TGCAGTGCTAGAGGCCAATCCTCGGGAGAGCAGTACTTC
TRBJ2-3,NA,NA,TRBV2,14,CASSDWDSTQTQYF,TGTGCCAGCAGTGATTGGGACTCAACCCAAACGCAGTATTTT
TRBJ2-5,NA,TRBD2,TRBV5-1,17,CASSLTASGRFQETQYF,TGCGCCAGCAGCTTGACCGCTAGCGGGAGGTTCCAAGAGACCCAGTACTTC
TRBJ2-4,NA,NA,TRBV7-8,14,CASSLMAPNDIQYF,TGTGCCAGCAGCTTAATGGCCCCCAATGACATTCAGTACTTC
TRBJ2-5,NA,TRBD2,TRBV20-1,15,CSASPGTRGQETQYF,TGCAGTGCTAGTCCTGGGACTAGGGGTCAAGAGACCCAGTACTTC
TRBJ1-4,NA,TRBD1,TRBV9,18,CASSVSSIATGATEKLFF,TGTGCCAGCAGCGTATCCAGTATCGCTACAGGGGCTACTGAAAAACTGTTTTTT
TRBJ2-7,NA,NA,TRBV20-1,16,CSASINRAQTQYEQYF,TGCAGTGCCAGCATAAACCGGGCCCAGACTCAATACGAGCAGTACTTC